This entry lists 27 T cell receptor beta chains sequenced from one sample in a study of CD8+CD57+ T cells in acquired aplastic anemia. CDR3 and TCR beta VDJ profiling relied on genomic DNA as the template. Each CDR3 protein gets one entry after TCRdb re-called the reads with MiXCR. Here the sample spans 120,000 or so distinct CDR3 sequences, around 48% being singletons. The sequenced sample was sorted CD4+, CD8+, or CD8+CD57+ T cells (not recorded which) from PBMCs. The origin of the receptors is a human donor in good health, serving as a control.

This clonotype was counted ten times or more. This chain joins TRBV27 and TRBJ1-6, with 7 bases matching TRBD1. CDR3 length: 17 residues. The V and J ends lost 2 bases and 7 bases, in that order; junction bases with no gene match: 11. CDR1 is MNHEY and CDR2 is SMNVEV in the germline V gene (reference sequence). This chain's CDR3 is CASSLSLQGVTNSPLHF. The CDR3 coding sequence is TGTGCCAGCAGTTTAAGCTTGCAGGGGGTGACGAATTCACCCCTCCACTTT.

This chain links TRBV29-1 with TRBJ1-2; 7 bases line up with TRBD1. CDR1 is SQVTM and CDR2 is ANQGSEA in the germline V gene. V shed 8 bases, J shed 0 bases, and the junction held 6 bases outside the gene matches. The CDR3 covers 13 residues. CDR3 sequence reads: CSYRRGTNYGYTF. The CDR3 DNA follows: TGCAGCTACCGCAGGGGGACTAACTATGGCTACACCTTC.

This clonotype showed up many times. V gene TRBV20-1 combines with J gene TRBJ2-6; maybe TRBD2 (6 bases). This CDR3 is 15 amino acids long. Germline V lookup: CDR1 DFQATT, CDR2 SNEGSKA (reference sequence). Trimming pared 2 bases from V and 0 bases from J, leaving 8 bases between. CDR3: CSARRGSSGANVLTF. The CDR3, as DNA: TGCAGTGCTAGACGGGGGAGCTCTGGGGCCAACGTCCTGACTTTC.

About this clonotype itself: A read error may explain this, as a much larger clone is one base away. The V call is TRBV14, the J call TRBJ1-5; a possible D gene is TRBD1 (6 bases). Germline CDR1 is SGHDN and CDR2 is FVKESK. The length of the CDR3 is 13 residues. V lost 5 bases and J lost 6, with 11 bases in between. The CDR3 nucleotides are TGTGCCAGCAGCGTAAGGGGGGGTCAGCCCCAGCATTTT. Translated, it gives CASSVRGGQPQHF.

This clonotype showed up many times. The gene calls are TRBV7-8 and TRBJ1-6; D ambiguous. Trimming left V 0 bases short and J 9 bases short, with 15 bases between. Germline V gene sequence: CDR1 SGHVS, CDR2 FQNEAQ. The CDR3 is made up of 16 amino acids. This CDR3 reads CASSLAGSQRGSPLHF. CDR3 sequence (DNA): TGTGCCAGCAGCTTAGCGGGGTCCCAGCGGGGTTCACCCCTCCACTTT.

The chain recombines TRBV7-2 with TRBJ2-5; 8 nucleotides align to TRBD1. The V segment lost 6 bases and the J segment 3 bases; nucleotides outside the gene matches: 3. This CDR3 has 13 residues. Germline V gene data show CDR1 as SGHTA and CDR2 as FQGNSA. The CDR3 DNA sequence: TGTGCCAGCAGTAGGGGACAGGAAGAGACCCAGTACTTC. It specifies CASSRGQEETQYF.

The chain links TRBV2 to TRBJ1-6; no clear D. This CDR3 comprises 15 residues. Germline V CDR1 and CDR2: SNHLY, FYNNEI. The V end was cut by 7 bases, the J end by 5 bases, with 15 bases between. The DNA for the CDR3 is TGTGCCAGCAACCTACAGCGTTTGGATAATTCACCCCTCCACTTT. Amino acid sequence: CASNLQRLDNSPLHF. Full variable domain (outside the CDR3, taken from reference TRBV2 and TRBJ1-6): EPEVTQTPSHQVTQMGQEVILRCVPISNHLYFYWYRQILGQKVEFLVSFYNNEISEKSEIFDDQFSVERPDGSNFTLKIRSTKLEDSAMYFCASNLQRLDNSPLHFGNGTRLTVT.

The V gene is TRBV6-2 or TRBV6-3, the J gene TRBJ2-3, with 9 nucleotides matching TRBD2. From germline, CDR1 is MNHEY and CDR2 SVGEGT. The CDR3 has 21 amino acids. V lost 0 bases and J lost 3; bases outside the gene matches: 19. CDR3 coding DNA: TGTGCCAGCAGTTACTCGAGGAGGGGCAGGGGATTAGCGGGGGTAACAGATACGCAGTATTTT. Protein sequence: CASSYSRRGRGLAGVTDTQYF.

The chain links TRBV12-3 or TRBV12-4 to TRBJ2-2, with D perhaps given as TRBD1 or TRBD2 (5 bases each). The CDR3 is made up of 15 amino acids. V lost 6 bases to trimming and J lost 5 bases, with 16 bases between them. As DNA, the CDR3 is TGTGCCAGCAGCCCCGGCACGGGGCCGACCGGGGAGCTGTTTTTT. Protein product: CASSPGTGPTGELFF.

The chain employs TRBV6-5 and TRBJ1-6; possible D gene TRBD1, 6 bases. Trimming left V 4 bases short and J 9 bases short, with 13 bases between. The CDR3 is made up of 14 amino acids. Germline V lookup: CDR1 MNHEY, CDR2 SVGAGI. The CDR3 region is CASSSGAVGSPLHF. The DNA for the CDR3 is TGTGCCAGCAGTTCGGGGGCTGTCGGTTCACCCCTCCACTTT.

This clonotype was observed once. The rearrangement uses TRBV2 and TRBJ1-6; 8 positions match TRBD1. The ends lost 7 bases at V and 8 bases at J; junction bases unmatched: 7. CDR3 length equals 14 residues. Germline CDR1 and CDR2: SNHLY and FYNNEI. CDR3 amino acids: CASNPQGADSPLHF. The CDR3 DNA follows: TGTGCCAGCAACCCTCAGGGGGCGGATTCACCCCTCCACTTT. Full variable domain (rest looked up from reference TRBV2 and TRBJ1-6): EPEVTQTPSHQVTQMGQEVILRCVPISNHLYFYWYRQILGQKVEFLVSFYNNEISEKSEIFDDQFSVERPDGSNFTLKIRSTKLEDSAMYFCASNPQGADSPLHFGNGTRLTVT.

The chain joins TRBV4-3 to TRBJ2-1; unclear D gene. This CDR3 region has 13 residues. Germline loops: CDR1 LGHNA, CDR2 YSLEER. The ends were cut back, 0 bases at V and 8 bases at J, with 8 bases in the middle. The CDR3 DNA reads TGCGCCAGCAGCCAAGATCGCGGTCATGAGCAGTTCTTC. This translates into CASSQDRGHEQFF.

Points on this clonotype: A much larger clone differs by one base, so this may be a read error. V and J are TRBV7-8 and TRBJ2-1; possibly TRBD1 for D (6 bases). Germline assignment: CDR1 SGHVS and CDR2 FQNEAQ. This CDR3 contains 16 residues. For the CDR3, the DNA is TGTGCCAGCACCGATAGGACAGCCCCGCCCTACAATGTGCAGTTCTTC. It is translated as CASTDRTAPPYNVQFF.

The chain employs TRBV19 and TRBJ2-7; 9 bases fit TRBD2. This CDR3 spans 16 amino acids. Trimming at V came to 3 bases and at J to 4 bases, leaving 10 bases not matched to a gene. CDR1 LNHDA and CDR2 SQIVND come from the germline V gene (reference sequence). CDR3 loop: CASSIRLSGSSYEQYF. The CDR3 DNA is TGTGCCAGTAGTATCCGGCTTAGCGGGAGTTCGTACGAGCAGTACTTC.

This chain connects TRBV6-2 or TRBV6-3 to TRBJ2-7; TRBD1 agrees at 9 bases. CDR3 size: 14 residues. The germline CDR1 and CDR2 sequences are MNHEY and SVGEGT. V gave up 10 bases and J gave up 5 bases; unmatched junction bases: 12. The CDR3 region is CATSRPGQGHEQYF. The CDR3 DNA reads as TGTGCCACTTCCCGACCGGGACAGGGCCACGAGCAGTACTTC.

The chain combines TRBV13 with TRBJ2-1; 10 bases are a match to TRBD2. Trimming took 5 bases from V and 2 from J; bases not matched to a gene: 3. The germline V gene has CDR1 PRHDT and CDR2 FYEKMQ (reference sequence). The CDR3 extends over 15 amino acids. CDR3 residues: CASSTGTSAYNEQFF. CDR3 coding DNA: TGTGCCAGCAGCACCGGGACTAGCGCCTACAATGAGCAGTTCTTC. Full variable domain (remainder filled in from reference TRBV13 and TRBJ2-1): AAGVIQSPRHLIKEKRETATLKCYPIPRHDTVYWYQQGPGQDPQFLISFYEKMQSDKGSIPDRFSAQQFSDYHSELNMSSLELGDSALYFCASSTGTSAYNEQFFGPGTRLTVL.

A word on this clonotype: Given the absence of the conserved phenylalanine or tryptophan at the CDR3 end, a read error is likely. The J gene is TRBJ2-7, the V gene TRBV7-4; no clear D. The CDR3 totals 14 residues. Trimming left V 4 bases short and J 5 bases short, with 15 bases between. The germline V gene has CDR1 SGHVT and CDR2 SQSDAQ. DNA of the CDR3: TGTGCCAGCAGCTCGGAAGGCAGGTTGGACGAGCAGTACTCC. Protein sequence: CASSSEGRLDEQYS.

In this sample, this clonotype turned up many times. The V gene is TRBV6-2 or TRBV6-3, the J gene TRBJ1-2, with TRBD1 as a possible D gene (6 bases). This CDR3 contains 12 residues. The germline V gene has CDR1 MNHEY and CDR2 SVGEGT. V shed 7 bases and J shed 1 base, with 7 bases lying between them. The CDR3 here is CASTDSNYGYTF. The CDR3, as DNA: TGTGCCAGCACGGACAGTAACTATGGCTACACCTTC.

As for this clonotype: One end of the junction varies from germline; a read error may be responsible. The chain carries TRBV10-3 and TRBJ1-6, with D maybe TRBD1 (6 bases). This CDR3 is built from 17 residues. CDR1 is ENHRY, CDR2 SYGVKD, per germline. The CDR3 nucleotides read TGTGCCACCAGTCGGGGCGGGGGGCCCTCCTATAATTCACCCCTCCACTTT. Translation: CATSRGGGPSYNSPLHF.

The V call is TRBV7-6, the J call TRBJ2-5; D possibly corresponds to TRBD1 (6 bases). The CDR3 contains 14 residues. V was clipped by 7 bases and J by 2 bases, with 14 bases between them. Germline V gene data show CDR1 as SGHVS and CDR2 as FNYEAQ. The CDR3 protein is CASMGAGGQETQYF. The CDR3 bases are TGTGCCAGCATGGGGGCTGGAGGACAAGAGACCCAGTACTTC.

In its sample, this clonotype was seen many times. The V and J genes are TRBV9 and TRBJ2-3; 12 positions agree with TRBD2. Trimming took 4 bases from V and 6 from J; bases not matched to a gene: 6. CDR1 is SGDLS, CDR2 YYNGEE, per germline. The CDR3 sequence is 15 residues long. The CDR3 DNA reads TGTGCCAGCAGCCCGCCTAGCGGGGGGGTGGATACGCAGTATTTT. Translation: CASSPPSGGVDTQYF.

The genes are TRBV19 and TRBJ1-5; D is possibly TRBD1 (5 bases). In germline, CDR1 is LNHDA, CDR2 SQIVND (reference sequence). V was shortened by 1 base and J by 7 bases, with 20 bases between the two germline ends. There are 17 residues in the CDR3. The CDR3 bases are TGTGCCAGTAGTATAGGCCTCCAGGGCCTCGGCGCGCAGCCCCAGCATTTT. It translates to CASSIGLQGLGAQPQHF.

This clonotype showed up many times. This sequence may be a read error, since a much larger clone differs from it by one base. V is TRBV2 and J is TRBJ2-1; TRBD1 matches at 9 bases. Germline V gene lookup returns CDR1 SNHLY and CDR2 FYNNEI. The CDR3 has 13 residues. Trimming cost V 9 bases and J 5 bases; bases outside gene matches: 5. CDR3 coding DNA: TGTGCCAGTCACAGGGGGCTCCACAATGAGCAGTTCTTC. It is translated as CASHRGLHNEQFF.

CDR3 protein: CASSIPGRYYGYTF. The CDR3, as DNA: TGTGCCAGTAGTATACCGGGGAGGTACTATGGCTACACCTTC. The chain recombines TRBV19 with TRBJ1-2, with D unresolved. V was shortened by 2 bases and J by 3 bases, with 10 bases between the two germline ends. The germline V gene has CDR1 LNHDA and CDR2 SQIVND (reference sequence). This CDR3 has 14 amino acids.

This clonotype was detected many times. The CDR3 DNA reads as TGTGCCAGCAGCGTAGGTAGCGGGGGTATGTACAATGAGCAGTTCTTC. It encodes CASSVGSGGMYNEQFF. The J gene is TRBJ2-1, the V gene TRBV9, with TRBD2 matching over 9 bases. This CDR3 comprises 16 residues. V lost 0 bases, J lost 4 bases, and 5 bases stayed unmatched. In germline, CDR1 is SGDLS, CDR2 YYNGEE. Using reference TRBV9 and TRBJ2-1 for the parts outside the CDR3, the full variable domain is DSGVTQTPKHLITATGQRVTLRCSPRSGDLSVYWYQQSLDQGLQFLIQYYNGEERAKGNILERFSAQQFPDLHSELNLSSLELGDSALYFCASSVGSGGMYNEQFFGPGTRLTVL.

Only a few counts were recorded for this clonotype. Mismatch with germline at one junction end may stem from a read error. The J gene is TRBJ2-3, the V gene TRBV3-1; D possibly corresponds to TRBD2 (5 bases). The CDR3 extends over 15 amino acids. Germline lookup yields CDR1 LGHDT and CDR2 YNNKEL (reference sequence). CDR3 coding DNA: TGTGCCAACAGCCGGGAATGGTTAGCGACAGATACGCAGTATTTT. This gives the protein CANSREWLATDTQYF.

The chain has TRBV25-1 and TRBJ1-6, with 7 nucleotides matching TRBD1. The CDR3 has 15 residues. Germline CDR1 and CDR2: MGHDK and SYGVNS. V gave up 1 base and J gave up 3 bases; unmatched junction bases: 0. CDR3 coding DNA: TGTGCCAGCAGTGAATCAGGGGGCTATAATTCACCCCTCCACTTT. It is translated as CASSESGGYNSPLHF.